These T cell receptor beta chains were read from a single sample in a study of CD8 T cells in Susac syndrome. TCRdb used MiXCR to reprocess the immunoSEQ multiplex PCR reads, holding one entry per CDR3 protein. The sample lists around 270,000 distinct CDR3 sequences; about 91% were seen once. The material sequenced was CD8+ T cells from PBMCs. All receptors come from a human donor with multiple sclerosis. The CDR3 runs from the conserved cysteine through the conserved F or W. Clone size is not always given. Where it is, it says once, few, many or a class for expanded clones.

V	size	J	CDR3
TRBV5-1	few	TRBJ2-5	CASSLVGGEETQYF
TRBV11-2	once	TRBJ2-7	CASSPSEAATYEQYF
TRBV7-9	.	TRBJ2-1	CAINEQFF
TRBV11-2	.	TRBJ2-3	CASSLGPLTDTQYF
TRBV5-6	.	TRBJ2-7	CASSHWVGPYEQYF
TRBV24-1	.	TRBJ2-2	CATGAGFTGELFF
TRBV3-1	.	TRBJ1-2	CASSQEAVIPYGYTF
TRBV20-1	.	TRBJ2-7	CSAQPPGAGGEQYF
TRBV4-1	few	TRBJ2-2	CASSQVTGELFF
TRBV7-8	.	TRBJ1-1	CASSLVVAGTTEAFF
TRBV7-9	few	TRBJ2-7	CASSKISREQYF
TRBV4-3	.	TRBJ2-1	CASSQSLTNEQFF
TRBV7-9	.	TRBJ2-5	CASSSYAEETQYF
TRBV7-9	.	TRBJ1-2	CASSLPALYGYTF
TRBV15	once	TRBJ2-2	CATSRERQGANGELFF
TRBV9	.	TRBJ1-5	CASSVEEGSNQPQHF
TRBV14	.	TRBJ2-2	CASSQVGYRDLFF
TRBV9	.	TRBJ2-1	CASSPLTGFNEQFF
TRBV7-2	.	TRBJ2-2	CASTEGAAGELFF
TRBV20-1	.	TRBJ1-1	CSASQSRGPYTEAFF
TRBV6-5	.	TRBJ2-1	CASSYLSSQDEQFF
TRBV28	.	TRBJ1-5	CASKGLTRPQHF
TRBV10-3	.	TRBJ1-3	CAISESQGLSGNTIYF
TRBV7-2	.	TRBJ2-1	CASSPHDLSSYNEQFF
TRBV7-2	.	TRBJ1-4	CASSFEGGREKLFF
TRBV27	.	TRBJ2-7	CASSPRGMGHEQYF
TRBV30	.	TRBJ1-5	CAWSVGQGIQPQHF
TRBV7-9	.	TRBJ2-7	CASSLLQVGSYEQYF
TRBV10-3	.	TRBJ2-7	CANRDRAIAWAYEQYF
TRBV30	.	TRBJ1-5	CAWTGGEYGNQPQHF
TRBV5-4	.	TRBJ1-1	CASSLATSSGEAFF
TRBV5-6	.	TRBJ2-5	CASSCPVYPVQNQETQYF
TRBV10-3	.	TRBJ2-1	CAIRTDRDNEQFF
TRBV14	.	TRBJ2-5	CASSLYTGRSQETQYF
TRBV27	.	TRBJ1-2	CASRTTGNYGYTF
TRBV9	.	TRBJ1-1	CASSVAGATEAFF
TRBV7-6	.	TRBJ2-7	CASSSAGQVYEQYF
TRBV30	.	TRBJ2-1	CAWSGGTSYNEQFF
TRBV29-1	.	TRBJ1-1	CSVEKGGLNTEAFF
TRBV10-2	.	TRBJ2-4	CASMTRTAKNIQYF
TRBV18	.	TRBJ2-5	CASAQGGFQETQYF
TRBV11-2	.	TRBJ2-4	CASTGVMAKNIQYF
TRBV2	.	TRBJ2-5	CASSQHSETQYF
TRBV20-1	.	TRBJ2-3	CSAESSGGAQGDTQYF
TRBV4-1	.	TRBJ1-2	CASSQVQGMGANYGYTF
TRBV7-9	.	TRBJ2-1	CASSYRLAGEYEQFF
TRBV5-1	few	TRBJ2-7	CASSSPTGYSYEQYF
TRBV27	.	TRBJ2-6	CASRYTGLSGANVLTF
TRBV20-1	.	TRBJ2-7	CSADKWASGGANEQYF
TRBV9	.	TRBJ2-7	CASSVVEGDEQYF
TRBV21-1	once	TRBJ2-7	CASSARPVAGGPGYEQYF
TRBV27	.	TRBJ2-7	CASSSYDSNYEQYF
TRBV12-3/TRBV12-4	.	TRBJ1-2	CASSSDRSNYGYTF